This TCR beta chain comes out of a study of blood T cell repertoires in COVID-19. The table came from immunoSEQ multiplex PCR; TCRdb's copy has only in-frame clones and leaves some out. The sample has under 200,000 clones; more than 80% are singletons. The study drew participants aged about 18 to 90 years from some 24 US areas. Participant-reported clinical history was the basis for cohort assignment. Germline CDR1 is SGDLS and CDR2 is YYNGEE. Trimming cost V 0 bases and J 2 bases, with 20 bases left between them. CDR3 length: 19 residues. The clonotype originates from a woman aged 18 to 35 who had recovered from COVID-19. Input material: PBMCs or T cells enriched from blood (not recorded which). This chain uses TRBV9 with TRBJ2-2; possibly TRBD1 for D (5 bases). The CDR3 sequence is CASSVGVGPTTTNTGELFF. The CDR3 bases are TGTGCCAGCAGCGTAGGGGTGGGGCCTACTACTACTAACACCGGGGAGCTGTTTTTT. Full variable domain (rest looked up from reference TRBV9 and TRBJ2-2): DSGVTQTPKHLITATGQRVTLRCSPRSGDLSVYWYQQSLDQGLQFLIQYYNGEERAKGNILERFSAQQFPDLHSELNLSSLELGDSALYFCASSVGVGPTTTNTGELFFGEGSRLTVL.